This TCR beta chain was retrieved from a study of blood T cell repertoires in COVID-19. V was clipped by 8 bases and J by 1 base, with 7 bases between them. The CDR3 consists of 12 residues. Germline V gives CDR1 ENHRY, CDR2 SYGVKD. TCRdb's table, derived via immunoSEQ multiplex PCR, lists solely in-frame clones and lacks some. The sample records about 160,000 clones, under 90% being singletons. Cohort placement rested on clinical history that participants reported themselves. The study counted Cohort 3 donors as recovered given two negative PCRs, clearance, or symptom resolution. This clone was found a few times.

The genes are TRBV10-3 and TRBJ2-3; possible D gene TRBD2, 6 bases. Source material: PBMCs or T cells enriched from blood (not recorded which). This sequence was found in a man aged 55 to 70 who had recovered from COVID-19. CDR3 nucleotide sequence: TGTGCCATCTCGGGAGGCACAGATACGCAGTATTTT. It yields the protein CAISGGTDTQYF.